This T cell receptor beta chain was found in a study of cytomegalovirus exposure and HLA in healthy donors. Broader study findings: Association with HLA alleles at 0.05 false discovery rate was found for some 18,000 TCR beta sequences in a later analysis. Later findings reportedly placed an Asian-associated ancestry cluster below the approximately 620-donor mean for N-insertions.

PCR primers comprised 60 Vbeta and 13 Jbeta primers. Profiled with immunoSEQ multiplex PCR; TCRdb holds only in-frame clones, not every one. The sample lists 270,000 or so clones, 80% to 90% occurring once. In its sample, this clone was seen a few times. Its antigen is not identified. The J segment lost 6 bases and the V segment lost 2 bases, leaving 5 bases of the junction unmatched. The CDR3 runs to 15 residues. The germline gives CDR1 SNHLY, CDR2 FYNNEI. Sequenced material: PBMCs. The origin of this receptor is a man aged 40-50 years in good health and CMV-seropositive. The V call is TRBV2, the J call TRBJ1-4, with TRBD1 matching over 8 bases. The CDR3, as DNA: TGTGCCAGCAGTGAACTCCCAGGGGGCTATGAAAAACTGTTTTTT. This encodes CASSELPGGYEKLFF.